The source of this T cell receptor (beta chain) is a study of ipilimumab plus nivolumab after autologous stem cell transplantation. Patients got ipilimumab 1 mg/kg beginning 14 to 28 days post-transplant. Patients received nivolumab 3 mg/kg at weeks 1, 4, 7, 10, then fortnightly to week 26. For this clone: Other DNA sequences of this sample code for an identical CDR3.

Germline CDR1 is SSHAT and CDR2 is FNYEAQ (reference sequence). This CDR3 region has 15 residues. The germline V and J ends were trimmed by 1 base and 10 bases, with 17 bases remaining between them. Repertoires were generated with immunoSEQ multiplex PCR, while TCRdb's copy carries only in-frame clones and drops some. Of about 5,900 clones listed, around 91% are singletons. Sequenced material: PBMCs, taken in a trial of ipilimumab plus nivolumab as post-transplant consolidation. The TCR sequence derives from a female donor with multiple myeloma. This chain connects TRBV7-7 to TRBJ2-1; D might be TRBD2 (7 bases). Here the CDR3 reads CASSLDGGAFNEQFF. CDR3 nucleotide sequence: TGTGCCAGCAGCTTAGATGGGGGGGCTTTCAACGAGCAGTTCTTC.